A selection of T cell receptor beta chains follows, all from one sample in a study of T cell responses to AZD1222 COVID-19 vaccine. Here immunoSEQ multiplex PCR was the method, and the copy in TCRdb shows in-frame clones only, minus some. The sample has about 140,000 clones; about 90% are singletons. The sequenced sample was peripheral blood, obtained 28 days after the second AZD1222 dose. These receptors came from an adult who received the AZD1222 COVID-19 vaccine. Both conserved end residues are part of each CDR3. D genes are given only for firm matches. Size is omitted from some rows. Given values are once, few, many or a class for expanded clones.

D | J | size | V | DNA | CDR3
TRBD2 | TRBJ2-7 | - | TRBV28 | TGTGCCAGCAAACTAGCGCGCGAGCAGTACTTC | CASKLAREQYF
- | TRBJ2-7 | - | TRBV28 | TGTGCCAGCAGTTTAAACAGCTACGAGCAGTACTTC | CASSLNSYEQYF
- | TRBJ1-1 | - | TRBV11-2 | TGTGCCAGCAGCTTAGGTATGAACACTGAAGCTTTCTTT | CASSLGMNTEAFF
- | TRBJ1-6 | - | TRBV5-1 | TGCGCCAGCAGCTTGGGCCAGGGACTTGGGTCCTATAATTCACCCCTCCACTTT | CASSLGQGLGSYNSPLHF
- | TRBJ2-7 | - | TRBV5-6 | TGTGCCAGCAGCGCCACGGAGGGTTACGAGCAGTACTTC | CASSATEGYEQYF
TRBD2 | TRBJ2-7 | - | TRBV7-6 | TGTGCCAGCAGCCAACGAGCGGGGGTGGGGGTCGAGCAGTACTTC | CASSQRAGVGVEQYF
TRBD2 | TRBJ2-2 | - | TRBV7-2 | TGTGCCAGCAGCCCCCGCGGGGGCACCGGGGAGCTGTTTTTT | CASSPRGGTGELFF
- | TRBJ1-6 | - | TRBV15 | TGTGCCACCAGTGCAGGATCCCCCTTAGATTCACCCCTCCACTTT | CATSAGSPLDSPLHF
- | TRBJ1-1 | - | TRBV7-2 | TGTGCCAGCAGCACTCGGACAGCAAGGGGCACTGAAGCTTTCTTT | CASSTRTARGTEAFF
TRBD1 | TRBJ2-1 | - | TRBV20-1 | TGCAGTGCTAGTAGGCAGGGGGCCAACAATGAGCAGTTCTTC | CSASRQGANNEQFF
TRBD2 | TRBJ2-1 | - | TRBV5-4 | TGTGCCAGCAGCTTGGACGGGACTAGCGGGTACAATGAGCAGTTCTTC | CASSLDGTSGYNEQFF
- | TRBJ2-7 | - | TRBV6-2/TRBV6-3 | TGTGCCAGCAGTTTAAGTGGGCCTCGCTACGAGCAGTACTTC | CASSLSGPRYEQYF
TRBD1 | TRBJ2-1 | once | TRBV24-1 | TGTGCCACCAGTGATCCCGGGACAGGCCCTTACAATGAGCAGTTCTTC | CATSDPGTGPYNEQFF
- | TRBJ1-6 | many | TRBV28 | TGTGCCAGCACCTTATCAGGGAATTCACCCCTCCACTTT | CASTLSGNSPLHF
- | TRBJ2-3 | once | TRBV5-1 | TGCGCCAGCAGCAGACCTCCGGATACGCAGTATTTT | CASSRPPDTQYF
- | TRBJ1-2 | few | TRBV7-3 | TGTGCCAGCAGCTTACAGGGCCCTGGGGATGGCTACACCTTC | CASSLQGPGDGYTF
TRBD1 | TRBJ1-2 | - | TRBV7-9 | TGTGCCAGCAGCAGTTACAGGGGCGGCTACACCTTC | CASSSYRGGYTF
- | TRBJ1-2 | - | TRBV27 | TGTGCCAGCGGCTCTGAGGGGGTAGGCTACACCTTC | CASGSEGVGYTF
- | TRBJ2-3 | - | TRBV6-4 | TGTGCCAGCAGTGATCGGGCAAGCACAGATACGCAGTATTTT | CASSDRASTDTQYF
- | TRBJ1-1 | - | TRBV12-3/TRBV12-4 | TGTGCCAGTCGTAGGCTCGGATCTGAAGCTTTCTTT | CASRRLGSEAFF
- | TRBJ1-4 | - | TRBV4-2 | TGTGCCAGCAGCCAAGTCCTACAGGACTATGTTGCAACTAATGAAAAACTGTTTTTT | CASSQVLQDYVATNEKLFF
- | TRBJ1-4 | - | TRBV29-1 | TGCAGCGTTAATACAGGGATAGGCGAAAAACTGTTTTTT | CSVNTGIGEKLFF
- | TRBJ1-1 | - | TRBV28 | TGTGCCAGCAGTTTGTCCTCGGGGTACACTGAAGCTTTCTTT | CASSLSSGYTEAFF
- | TRBJ2-6 | - | TRBV19 | TGTGCCAGTAGTATAGCAGGCTCTGGGGCCAACGTCCTGACTTTC | CASSIAGSGANVLTF
- | TRBJ1-1 | - | TRBV4-1 | TGCGCCAGCAGCCAAGATTTGGCAGCCACAAACACTGAAGCTTTCTTT | CASSQDLAATNTEAFF
- | TRBJ1-1 | - | TRBV19 | TGTGCCAGTAGTATAGATTTCGATCCGGTACTCATGAACACTGAAGCTTTCTTT | CASSIDFDPVLMNTEAFF
TRBD2 | TRBJ2-3 | - | TRBV5-1 | TGCGCCAGCAGCTTCGGAGGGACTAGCGGGACCGCAGATACGCAGTATTTT | CASSFGGTSGTADTQYF
- | TRBJ2-4 | - | TRBV7-3 | TGTGCCAGCAGCTTAACGGGGACGGAAAACATTCAGTACTTC | CASSLTGTENIQYF
- | TRBJ2-5 | - | TRBV9 | TGTGCCAGCAGCGGTTCCGGAAGCGGACACCAAGAGACCCAGTACTTC | CASSGSGSGHQETQYF
- | TRBJ2-5 | few | TRBV2 | TGTGCCAGCAGTGAGGTCGCAATGGGGGGGACCCAGTACTTC | CASSEVAMGGTQYF
- | TRBJ2-5 | - | TRBV24-1 | TGTGCCACCAGTGAACAGTACCAAGAGACCCAGTACTTC | CATSEQYQETQYF
- | TRBJ2-1 | - | TRBV15 | TGTGCCACCAAAGATCGGAGGGACTCGCTTAATGAGCAGTTCTTC | CATKDRRDSLNEQFF
- | TRBJ1-2 | few | TRBV5-6 | TGTGCCAGCACCAAGCTGGAACCAGTCTATGGCTACACCTTC | CASTKLEPVYGYTF
- | TRBJ1-1 | - | TRBV2 | TGTGCCAGCAGTGTGTACAGTATTTCTGAAGCTTTCTTT | CASSVYSISEAFF
- | TRBJ2-5 | - | TRBV9 | TGTGCCAGCAGCGTAGGGCAGGGACTGGGGAAGGAGACCCAGTACTTC | CASSVGQGLGKETQYF
TRBD1 | TRBJ1-3 | - | TRBV7-2 | TGTGCCAGCAGCTCCACCGGGACAGCGCTCGGAAACACCATATATTTT | CASSSTGTALGNTIYF
- | TRBJ1-2 | - | TRBV7-8 | TGTGCCAGCAGTTTCAGAGTAGAGGGTCTGGGCGGCTACACCTTC | CASSFRVEGLGGYTF
- | TRBJ2-1 | once | TRBV21-1 | TGTGCCAGCATTCAAAACTCAGGTTCTGAGCAGTTCTTC | CASIQNSGSEQFF
TRBD1 | TRBJ2-5 | - | TRBV10-3 | TGTGCCGCCGGACAGGGAAAACAGACCCAGTACTTC | CAAGQGKQTQYF
- | TRBJ1-1 | - | TRBV12-3/TRBV12-4 | TGTGCCAGCAGTTTAGGTGGGAACACTGAAGCTTTCTTT | CASSLGGNTEAFF